Listed below are T cell receptor beta chains from one sample, sequenced in a study of T cell responses to AZD1222 COVID-19 vaccine. Sequenced by immunoSEQ multiplex PCR; TCRdb stores in-frame clones only, minus some. This table has 150,000 to 200,000 clones, 85% to 95% appearing once. The sample here was peripheral blood, taken 28 days after the second AZD1222 dose. These receptors were collected from an adult who received the AZD1222 COVID-19 vaccine. The CDR3 runs from the conserved cysteine through the conserved F or W. The D gene is left open where the match is weak. Expanded clones get a size class; other rows say once, few or many, or leave the size out.

D | J | V | size | CDR3 | DNA
TRBD1 | TRBJ1-1 | TRBV28 | . | CASSHHRGQGTEAFF | TGTGCCAGCAGTCATCACAGGGGTCAGGGCACTGAAGCTTTCTTT
. | TRBJ1-1 | TRBV20-1 | . | CSAVEDTEAFF | TGCAGTGCAGTAGAAGACACTGAAGCTTTCTTT
. | TRBJ1-1 | TRBV7-9 | . | CASSPFAGKPLRSGTEAFF | TGTGCCAGCAGCCCCTTTGCAGGGAAACCGTTAAGATCAGGGACTGAAGCTTTCTTT
. | TRBJ1-1 | TRBV19 | . | CASSPRGNTEAFF | TGTGCCAGTAGTCCCCGGGGGAACACTGAAGCTTTCTTT
TRBD2 | TRBJ2-3 | TRBV6-4 | few | CASSTSGGADTQYF | TGTGCCAGCAGTACTAGCGGGGGGGCAGATACGCAGTATTTT
TRBD1 | TRBJ2-7 | TRBV18 | . | CASSPRTGYGYEQYF | TGTGCCAGCTCACCTCGGACAGGGTATGGGTACGAGCAGTACTTC
. | TRBJ1-4 | TRBV21-1 | . | CASSKEWGTILRTNEKLFF | TGTGCCAGCAGCAAAGAATGGGGGACTATTTTGAGAACTAATGAAAAACTGTTTTTT
TRBD1 | TRBJ1-5 | TRBV6-2/TRBV6-3 | . | CASSYGTHRGNQPQHF | TGTGCCAGCAGTTATGGGACGCACAGGGGGAATCAGCCCCAGCATTTT
. | TRBJ1-1 | TRBV15 | . | CATSVRGSNTEAFF | TGTGCCACCAGCGTCAGGGGAAGTAACACTGAAGCTTTCTTT
. | TRBJ1-2 | TRBV28 | . | CASSLTQGTRYGYTF | TGTGCCAGCAGTTTAACGCAGGGGACTAGGTATGGCTACACCTTC